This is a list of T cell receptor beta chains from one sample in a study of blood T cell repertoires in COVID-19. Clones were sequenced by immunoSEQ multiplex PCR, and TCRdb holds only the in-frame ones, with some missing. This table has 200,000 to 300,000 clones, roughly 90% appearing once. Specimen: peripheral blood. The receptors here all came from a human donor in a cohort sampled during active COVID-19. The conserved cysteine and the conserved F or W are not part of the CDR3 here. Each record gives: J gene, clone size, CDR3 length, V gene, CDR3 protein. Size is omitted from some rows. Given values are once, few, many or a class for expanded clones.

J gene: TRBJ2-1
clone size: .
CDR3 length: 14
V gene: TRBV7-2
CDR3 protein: ASSLLRGMSYNEQF

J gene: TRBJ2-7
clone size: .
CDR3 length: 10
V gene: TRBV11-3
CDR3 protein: ASSPGGYEQY

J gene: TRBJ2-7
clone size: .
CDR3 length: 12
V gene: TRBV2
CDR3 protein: ASRSTGGVGEQY

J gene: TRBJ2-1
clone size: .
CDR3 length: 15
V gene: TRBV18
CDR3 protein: ASSGVQAGTSGNEQF

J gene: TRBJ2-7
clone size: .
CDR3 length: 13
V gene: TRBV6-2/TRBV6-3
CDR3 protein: ASSRWDRGSYEQY

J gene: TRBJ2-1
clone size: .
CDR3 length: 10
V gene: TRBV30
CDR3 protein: AWTLGNNEQF

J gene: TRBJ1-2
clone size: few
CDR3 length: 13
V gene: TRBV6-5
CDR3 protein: ASSPSGQPNYGYT

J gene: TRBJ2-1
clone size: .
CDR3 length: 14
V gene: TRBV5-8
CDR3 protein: ASSRRLAGGFNEQF

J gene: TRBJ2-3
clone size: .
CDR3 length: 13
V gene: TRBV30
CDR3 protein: AWRLAGGNTDTQY

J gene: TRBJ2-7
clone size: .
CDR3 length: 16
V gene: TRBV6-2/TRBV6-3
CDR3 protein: ASSYGAGAGLRPYEQY

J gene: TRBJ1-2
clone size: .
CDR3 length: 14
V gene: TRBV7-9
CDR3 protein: ASSTRTGTVNYGYT